This T cell receptor (beta chain) was identified in a study of blood T cell repertoires in COVID-19. This table comes from immunoSEQ multiplex PCR, and its TCRdb copy is limited to in-frame clones, with some not included. The repertoire holds fewer than 350,000 clones, with approximately 90% as singletons. V dropped 3 bases and J dropped 6; count of bases not matched to a gene: 10. Germline CDR1 and CDR2: SGDLS and YYNGEE. The CDR3 extends over 16 amino acids. V gene TRBV9 combines with J gene TRBJ1-1, with 11 positions matching TRBD1. Sequenced input: PBMCs or T cells enriched from blood (not recorded which). This clonotype originated in a woman in her twenties or thirties with acute COVID-19. In DNA form, the CDR3 reads TGTGCCAGCAGCGGACCCAGCGGGACAGGGGGAGCTGAAGCTTTCTTT. It yields the protein CASSGPSGTGGAEAFF.